These 27 T cell receptor beta chains originate from one sample sequenced in a study of T cells in Graves' hyperthyroidism and ophthalmopathy. Amplified TCR beta CDR3 regions came from RNA transcripts. When the TCR CDR3 underwent first-round RT-PCR, the HTBI primer set was used. TCRdb re-called the multiplex PCR reads through MiXCR, storing one row per CDR3 protein. This table has about 510,000 distinct CDR3 sequences, roughly 15% appearing once. Material for sequencing was blood. These receptors were taken from a middle-aged woman with Graves' hyperthyroidism.

Only a few counts were recorded for this clonotype. The V gene is TRBV7-9, the J gene TRBJ2-5; 7 bases map to TRBD1. CDR1 SEHNR and CDR2 FQNEAQ come from the germline V gene (reference sequence). Trimming removed 4 bases from V and 2 bases from J; junction bases left unmatched: 4. This CDR3 has 14 amino acids. CDR3 bases: TGTGCCAGCAGCTCTTGGGGACAGCAAGAGACCCAGTACTTC. This translates into CASSSWGQQETQYF.

The table lists this clonotype with many counts. The chain has TRBV6-1 and TRBJ1-2; D remains unclear. V was trimmed by 4 bases and J by 7 bases, leaving 10 bases between them. Germline-derived CDR1 and CDR2 are MNHNS and SASEGT. The CDR3 has 12 amino acids. This chain's CDR3 is CASSGLISGYTF. The CDR3, as DNA: TGTGCCAGCAGTGGGCTTATCAGTGGCTACACCTTC.

This clonotype has ten or more counts. The chain links TRBV29-1 to TRBJ2-3; D is possibly TRBD1 (5 bases). The germline V gene encodes CDR1 SQVTM and CDR2 ANQGSEA. This CDR3 has 12 residues. Trimming stripped 2 bases from V and 3 bases from J, with 6 bases between. The CDR3 nucleotides read TGCAGCGTTGAATCAGGGACAGATACGCAGTATTTT. This codes for CSVESGTDTQYF.

Ten or more counts support this clonotype. This chain joins TRBV7-2 and TRBJ1-4; 8 nucleotides align to TRBD1. CDR3 length: 13 amino acids. J lost 7 bases, V lost 5 bases, and 3 bases had no gene match. Germline V gives CDR1 SGHTA, CDR2 FQGNSA. The CDR3 nucleotides are TGTGCCAGCAGCCAGGGGGCGAGTGAAAAACTGTTTTTT. Translated, it gives CASSQGASEKLFF.

This clonotype was counted a few times. The genes are TRBV6-1 and TRBJ1-1; D unclear. V lost 2 bases, J lost 0 bases, and 13 bases lay in between. The CDR3 is 16 amino acids. Germline CDR1 is MNHNS and CDR2 is SASEGT. The CDR3 region has the DNA TGTGCCAGCAGTGAAAATCCAGGCATAATGAACACTGAAGCTTTCTTT. This encodes CASSENPGIMNTEAFF.

The chain employs TRBV5-4 and TRBJ2-6; D is perhaps TRBD2 (6 bases). Germline V lookup: CDR1 SGHNT, CDR2 YYREEE (reference sequence). This CDR3 spans 15 amino acids. The V end lost 4 bases, the J end lost 4 bases, and 12 bases lay between the germline ends. CDR3 nucleotide sequence: TGTGCCAGCAGCGCGGAGGGTGGAGGGGCCAACGTCCTGACTTTC. Its protein product is CASSAEGGGANVLTF.

There are many counts of this clonotype. The chain is built from TRBV20-1 and TRBJ2-1; D is perhaps TRBD2 (6 bases). The CDR3 contains 15 residues. V lost 8 bases and J 0 bases, leaving 17 bases between the germline ends. Germline loops: CDR1 DFQATT, CDR2 SNEGSKA (reference sequence). The CDR3 region is CSSFPRETSYNEQFF. CDR3 DNA: TGCAGTTCATTCCCCCGGGAGACCTCCTACAATGAGCAGTTCTTC.

This clonotype was observed many times. The chain recombines TRBV12-3 or TRBV12-4 with TRBJ2-3, with 11 bases identical to TRBD2. V shed 6 bases and J 4 bases; nucleotides not matched to a gene: 15. The CDR3 is 18 residues long. DNA for the CDR3: TGTGCCAGCAGGGTTCCTTTGGGACTAGCGGCAACGGCAGATACGCAGTATTTT. It codes for CASRVPLGLAATADTQYF.

This clonotype occurred many times. The DNA of the CDR3 is TGTGCCAGCAGAGGACAGGGGGCTGGGGGGGGCTACACCTTC. Protein: CASRGQGAGGGYTF. The genes are TRBV12-3 or TRBV12-4 and TRBJ1-2; 11 bases match TRBD1. Trimming at V came to 6 bases and at J to 8 bases, leaving 8 bases not matched to a gene. The CDR3 extends over 14 amino acids.

This clonotype was picked up many times. The chain employs TRBV28 and TRBJ2-2; D is perhaps TRBD1 or TRBD2 (6 bases each). Per the germline V gene, CDR1 is MDHEN and CDR2 is SYDVKM. The CDR3 contains 14 residues. V lost 6 bases, J lost 2 bases, and 10 bases lay in between. CDR3 amino acids: CASSRGTNTGELFF. CDR3 sequence (DNA): TGTGCCAGCAGCCGCGGGACAAACACCGGGGAGCTGTTTTTT.

This clonotype was seen at least ten times. The rearrangement joins TRBV20-1 to TRBJ2-7; 7 bases are shared with TRBD2. The junction had 10 bases not matched to a gene; V was cut back by 6 bases and J by 2 bases. The length of the CDR3 is 14 residues. Germline CDR1 and CDR2: DFQATT and SNEGSKA (reference sequence). CDR3 bases: TGCAGTGCGCGGGACCCTAGCGGTGCCTACGAGCAGTACTTC. Translation gives CSARDPSGAYEQYF.

The rearrangement joins TRBV14 to TRBJ2-3, with 10 positions matching TRBD1. Trimming removed 4 bases from V and 5 bases from J; junction bases left unmatched: 3. This CDR3 has 14 residues. Germline assignment: CDR1 SGHDN and CDR2 FVKESK. CDR3 bases: TGTGCCAGCAGCCTAAGGACAGGGGGAGATACGCAGTATTTT. This sequence encodes CASSLRTGGDTQYF.

This clonotype was seen ten or more times. V usage is TRBV27 and J usage is TRBJ1-1; D unclear. Germline CDR1 reads MNHEY; CDR2 reads SMNVEV (reference sequence). The V and J ends lost 5 bases and 5 bases respectively, with 15 bases between them. This CDR3 region has 14 residues. The CDR3 is CASSPLNGWTEAFF. The CDR3 coding sequence is TGTGCCAGCAGTCCATTAAATGGATGGACTGAAGCTTTCTTT.

This clonotype was counted many times. The V gene is TRBV7-8, the J gene TRBJ2-7, with no clear D. Per germline, CDR1 SGHVS and CDR2 FQNEAQ. This CDR3 contains 15 residues. V lost 0 bases and J 2 bases, leaving 11 bases between the germline ends. The CDR3 sequence is CASSLALLGPYEQYF. The CDR3 region has the DNA TGTGCCAGCAGCTTAGCCCTCCTCGGGCCCTACGAGCAGTACTTC. Drawing the rest from reference TRBV7-8 and TRBJ2-7, the complete variable domain is GAGVSQSPRYKVAKRGQDVALRCDPISGHVSLFWYQQALGQGPEFLTYFQNEAQLDKSGLPSDRFFAERPEGSVSTLKIQRTQQEDSAVYLCASSLALLGPYEQYFGPGTRLTVT.

This clonotype has ten or more counts. This rearrangement joins TRBV2 to TRBJ2-5; 13 bases agree with TRBD2. With 7 bases clipped from V and 5 bases from J, the junction kept 10 bases outside the gene matches. Per germline, CDR1 SNHLY and CDR2 FYNNEI. There are 16 residues in the CDR3. CDR3 nucleotide sequence: TGTGCCAGCAAGAGGACTAGCGGGAGCCCCGGGGAGACCCAGTACTTC. This gives the protein CASKRTSGSPGETQYF.

V usage is TRBV7-9 and J usage is TRBJ1-1; TRBD1 matches at 10 bases. Per germline, CDR1 SEHNR and CDR2 FQNEAQ (reference sequence). This CDR3 contains 20 residues. With V trimmed by 3 bases and J by 0 bases, 16 bases remained unmatched. CDR3 amino acids: CASSFPTRASDRGMNTEAFF. The CDR3 nucleotides read TGTGCCAGCAGCTTTCCCACAAGGGCGTCGGACAGGGGGATGAACACTGAAGCTTTCTTT.

This clonotype was counted only a few times. One end of the junction fails to match germline, which may point to a read error. The chain uses TRBV5-1 and TRBJ1-1; D gene uncertain. Per germline, CDR1 SGHRS and CDR2 YFSETQ. The length of the CDR3 is 15 residues. The CDR3 nucleotides read TGCGCCAGCACCTCTGGACTGTTCATGAACACTGAAGCTCTCTTT. This encodes CASTSGLFMNTEALF.

This clonotype has a count of ten or more. The chain joins TRBV6-2 or TRBV6-3 to TRBJ2-2; a possible D gene is TRBD2 (5 bases). Germline CDR1 MNHEY, CDR2 SVGEGT. CDR3 length equals 15 residues. V shed 11 bases and J shed 4 bases, with 20 bases lying between them. The CDR3 reads CASLGRTRGTGELFF. The CDR3 DNA follows: TGTGCCTCCCTGGGAAGAACCCGGGGCACCGGGGAGCTGTTTTTT.

This clonotype has ten or more counts. J is TRBJ1-1 and V is TRBV28, with D possibly matching TRBD1 (5 bases). Germline CDR1 reads MDHEN; CDR2 reads SYDVKM. V was shortened by 7 bases and J by 4 bases, with 13 bases between the two germline ends. The CDR3 contains 13 residues. CDR3: CASTRGYSTEAFF. CDR3 nucleotides: TGTGCCAGCACTCGGGGGTATTCCACTGAAGCTTTCTTT. Together with reference TRBV28 and TRBJ1-1, the CDR3 gives the full variable domain: DVKVTQSSRYLVKRTGEKVFLECVQDMDHENMFWYRQDPGLGLRLIYFSYDVKMKEKGDIPEGYSVSREKKERFSLILESASTNQTSMYLCASTRGYSTEAFFGQGTRLTVV.

This clonotype has just a few counts. J is TRBJ2-7 and V is TRBV6-2 or TRBV6-3; D perhaps matches TRBD2 (6 bases). This CDR3 comprises 13 residues. The germline V gene has CDR1 MNHEY and CDR2 SVGEGT. CDR3 residues: CVTGRELTYEQYF. In nucleotides, the CDR3 is TGTGTTACGGGTCGGGAGCTCACCTACGAGCAGTACTTC.

This clonotype has a handful of counts. In DNA, the CDR3 is TGCGCCAGCAGACCAACAGGGTTTAGTACAGATACGCAGTATTTT. Amino acids: CASRPTGFSTDTQYF. The chain links TRBV5-1 to TRBJ2-3, with TRBD1 as a possible D gene (6 bases). Looked up from germline, CDR1 is SGHRS and CDR2 is YFSETQ. This CDR3 is built from 15 residues. V was pared by 5 bases and J by 3 bases, with 16 bases between.

The chain is built from TRBV12-3 or TRBV12-4 and TRBJ1-2; tentative D call: TRBD1 (6 bases). Trimming left V 6 bases short and J 8 bases short, with 13 bases between. This CDR3 is built from 12 residues. The CDR3 nucleotides read TGTGCCAGCAGCCTAGGGGGTGGGGGCTACACCTTC. This sequence encodes CASSLGGGGYTF.

The V gene is TRBV5-1, the J gene TRBJ2-7; D remains unclear. The CDR3 consists of 14 residues. Germline assignment: CDR1 SGHRS and CDR2 YFSETQ. V was clipped by 3 bases and J by 6 bases, with 16 bases between them. The CDR3 region is CASSYSHSGSEQYF. The CDR3 DNA follows: TGCGCCAGCAGCTACTCCCACTCAGGTAGCGAGCAGTACTTC.

This clonotype was picked up many times. The genes are TRBV10-3 and TRBJ2-5, with TRBD2 matching 7 bases. Germline V gives CDR1 ENHRY, CDR2 SYGVKD. The trim removed 0 bases at V and 4 bases at J, leaving 8 bases unmatched. The CDR3 contains 16 residues. This CDR3 reads CAISESSGKSAETQYF. Here the CDR3 DNA reads TGTGCCATCAGTGAGTCGAGCGGGAAATCGGCAGAGACCCAGTACTTC.

This clonotype showed up many times. V usage is TRBV3-1 and J usage is TRBJ2-1, with TRBD2 matching 8 bases. V shed 4 bases and J 6 bases; nucleotides not matched to a gene: 11. Germline assignment: CDR1 LGHDT and CDR2 YNNKEL (reference sequence). CDR3 length equals 16 residues. The CDR3 sequence: CASSPWTSQQGNEQFF. DNA for the CDR3: TGTGCCAGCAGCCCTTGGACTAGCCAACAGGGCAATGAGCAGTTCTTC.

This sequence joins TRBV4-2 and TRBJ2-5, with TRBD2 matching 12 bases. The length of the CDR3 is 17 residues. The V and J ends lost 1 base and 4 bases, in that order; junction bases with no gene match: 7. Germline CDR1 reads LGHNA; CDR2 reads YNFKEQ. The CDR3 nucleotides read TGTGCCAGCAGCCAAGGAGTAGCTAGCGGGAGGGGAGAGACCCAGTACTTC. As protein: CASSQGVASGRGETQYF.

This clonotype has ten or more counts. The CDR3 coding sequence is TGTGCCAGCAGCCGGTTAGATCAAGGGACTTATGGCTACACCTTC. Translating gives CASSRLDQGTYGYTF. The gene calls are TRBV3-1 and TRBJ1-2; TRBD1 is a possible D gene (5 bases). V gave up 4 bases and J gave up 5 bases, with 17 bases separating them. This CDR3 is built from 15 residues. Germline-derived CDR1 and CDR2 are LGHDT and YNNKEL (reference sequence). Full variable domain (outside the CDR3, taken from reference TRBV3-1 and TRBJ1-2): DTAVSQTPKYLVTQMGNDKSIKCEQNLGHDTMYWYKQDSKKFLKIMFSYNNKELIINETVPNRFSPKSPDKAHLNLHINSLELGDSAVYFCASSRLDQGTYGYTFGSGTRLTVV.